Sequencing of this T cell receptor beta chain was carried out in a study of vaccination and CD4 T cells after COVID-19. Turning to this clonotype: Its antigen is still unknown.

Treatment reported: 10-day PBMC culture with coronavirus spike peptide pools or control peptides (ViraFEST assay). Sequencing of the DNA from cultured CD4+ T cells was carried out with the Oncomine TCR Beta short-read assay. TCRdb reanalysed the PCR reads using MiXCR and keeps one entry per CDR3 protein. The sample consists of approximately 22,000 distinct CDR3 sequences, roughly three fifths of them appearing once. Sequencing used CD4+ T cells from blood, cultured in vitro, obtained after SARS-CoV-2 vaccination. The origin of this receptor is a human donor who received a COVID-19 vaccine.

The CDR3 nucleotides read TGCGCCAGCAGAGGGGGGCCATTGGGGGACAATCAGCCCCAGCATTTT. This codes for CASRGGPLGDNQPQHF. The chain links TRBV10-2 to TRBJ1-5; a possible D gene is TRBD1 (6 bases). Deletions cut 6 bases from V and 3 bases from J, with 18 bases between. The CDR3 contains 16 residues. Germline V gene data show CDR1 as WSHSY and CDR2 as SAAADI.